These 11 T cell receptor beta chains came from one sample sequenced in a study of T cell repertoires in ileal Crohn's disease. This table comes from immunoSEQ multiplex PCR, and its TCRdb copy is limited to in-frame clones, with some not included. The sample shows roughly 15,000 clones, roughly 83% of them seen only once. Input material: ileal tissue. These receptors all stem from an adult with Crohn's disease.

This chain connects TRBV7-9 to TRBJ2-1; D gene uncertain. The CDR3 covers 15 residues. Germline CDR1 and CDR2: SEHNR and FQNEAQ (reference sequence). V was pared by 5 bases and J by 6 bases, with 17 bases between. The CDR3 bases are TGTGCCAGCAGCCCCTTGGAGCCGGTACTCAATGAGCAGTTCTTC. This gives the protein CASSPLEPVLNEQFF.

This clone appeared once. This chain uses TRBV4-3 with TRBJ2-2; 9 nucleotides align to TRBD2. The ends lost 4 bases at V and 7 bases at J; junction bases unmatched: 4. The CDR3 has 14 amino acids. Germline values: CDR1 LGHNA, CDR2 YSLEER. The CDR3 DNA reads as TGCGCCAGCAGCCCGGGACTAGCTGGCGGGGAGCTGTTTTTT. Encoded protein: CASSPGLAGGELFF.

The V gene is TRBV27, the J gene TRBJ2-1, with D possibly being TRBD2 (6 bases). Germline V gives CDR1 MNHEY, CDR2 SMNVEV (reference sequence). This CDR3 has 14 residues. The ends were cut back, 5 bases at V and 7 bases at J, with 15 bases in the middle. CDR3 nucleotides: TGTGCCAGCAGTCTAGCAGGGCGGGGAAATGAGCAGTTCTTC. The encoded protein is CASSLAGRGNEQFF.

The chain has TRBV5-4 and TRBJ1-1; no definite D call. With 2 bases removed from V and 4 bases from J, the gap between germline ends came to 9 bases. Germline V CDR1 and CDR2: SGHNT, YYREEE (reference sequence). The CDR3 is made up of 13 amino acids. The CDR3 nucleotides are TGTGCCAGCAGCTTAGAGAGAATCACTGAAGCTTTCTTT. The encoded protein is CASSLERITEAFF.

The V and J genes are TRBV27 and TRBJ2-5; 7 nucleotides agree with TRBD1. The CDR3 covers 15 residues. In germline, CDR1 is MNHEY, CDR2 SMNVEV (reference sequence). V dropped 5 bases and J dropped 4; count of bases not matched to a gene: 10. CDR3 DNA: TGTGCCAGCAGTCAGCTTAGTGGGGACAGAGAGACCCAGTACTTC. It encodes CASSQLSGDRETQYF.

This clone was recorded once. The chain joins TRBV12-5 to TRBJ1-6; D unresolved. V was pared by 2 bases and J by 0 bases, with 17 bases between. The CDR3 contains 19 residues. Germline assignment: CDR1 LGHNT and CDR2 FRNRAP. Here the CDR3 reads CASGLSMGGTPSYNSPLHF. In DNA, the CDR3 is TGTGCTAGTGGTTTGTCCATGGGAGGAACCCCCTCCTATAATTCACCCCTCCACTTT.

The CDR3 DNA sequence: TGTGCCAGCAGCTTAGTAATGGGGGGCACTGAAGCTTTCTTT. It encodes CASSLVMGGTEAFF. V is TRBV7-8 and J is TRBJ1-1, with a possible D match to TRBD1 (5 bases). CDR1 is SGHVS and CDR2 is FQNEAQ in the germline V gene. With 1 base removed from V and 4 bases from J, the gap between germline ends came to 10 bases. The CDR3 sequence is 14 residues long.

This clone was seen only a few times. This rearrangement joins TRBV30 to TRBJ1-2; perhaps TRBD1 as D (6 bases). The CDR3 runs 12 residues. V gave up 1 base and J gave up 8 bases, with 11 bases separating them. The V gene's germline CDR1 is GTSNPN and CDR2 SVGIG (reference sequence). The CDR3 protein is CAWSGGGFGYTF. The CDR3 nucleotides are TGTGCCTGGAGTGGGGGGGGCTTCGGCTACACCTTC.

The chain combines TRBV2 with TRBJ1-5; D is ambiguous. The CDR3 sequence is 17 residues long. The germline gives CDR1 SNHLY, CDR2 FYNNEI. V lost 8 bases and J 5 bases, leaving 25 bases between the germline ends. The CDR3 region has the DNA TGTGCCAGCGGAGAACCGCGGGGTTTTAGCATCGATCAGCCCCAGCATTTT. Protein sequence: CASGEPRGFSIDQPQHF.

This clone was seen only a few times. The V call is TRBV5-4, the J call TRBJ2-7; TRBD2 might be the D (5 bases). CDR3 length equals 14 residues. The germline V gene has CDR1 SGHNT and CDR2 YYREEE (reference sequence). Trimming shortened V by 4 bases and J by 0 bases, and 11 bases separated the two germline ends. CDR3 nucleotides: TGTGCCAGCAGCACCCAAGGAGGCTCCTACGAGCAGTACTTC. It yields the protein CASSTQGGSYEQYF.

The chain uses TRBV5-4 and TRBJ2-1, with 10 bases lining up with TRBD2. Germline lookup yields CDR1 SGHNT and CDR2 YYREEE (reference sequence). Trimming cost V 2 bases and J 10 bases; bases outside gene matches: 9. The CDR3 length is 15 residues. The CDR3 DNA is TGTGCCAGCAGCTTTGGGGCTAGCGGGGGAGCCGAGCAGTTCTTC. Protein: CASSFGASGGAEQFF.